This TCR beta chain emerged from a study of T cells in Graves' hyperthyroidism and ophthalmopathy. Notes on the study in general: Most thyroid clonotypes that were expanded above 0.001 also turned up in blood.

This clonotype was seen ten or more times. As yet, its antigen is unknown. Researchers took RNA transcripts and amplified the TCR beta CDR3 regions from them. Primed by the HTBI set, a first-round RT-PCR was run on the TCR CDR3. TCRdb itself ran the multiplex PCR reads through MiXCR, one entry per CDR3 protein. The table shows roughly 630,000 distinct CDR3 sequences, with approximately 15% occurring only once. This CDR3 is built from 17 residues. With V trimmed by 3 bases and J by 6 bases, 12 bases remained unmatched. Germline CDR1 reads SNHLY; CDR2 reads FYNNEI. Absent ophthalmopathy progression within 18 months defined stable Graves' hyperthyroidism. PBMCs were sourced from approximately 10 ml fresh peripheral blood.

The rearrangement joins TRBV2 to TRBJ2-5; 11 positions match TRBD1. The clonotype originates from a woman in her twenties or thirties with Graves' hyperthyroidism. Sequencing used blood. This CDR3 is CASSDGQGAISSQTQYF. CDR3 nucleotides: TGTGCCAGCAGTGACGGACAGGGGGCGATTAGCTCGCAGACCCAGTACTTC. The entire variable domain, with the rest obtained from reference TRBV2 and TRBJ2-5, is as follows: EPEVTQTPSHQVTQMGQEVILRCVPISNHLYFYWYRQILGQKVEFLVSFYNNEISEKSEIFDDQFSVERPDGSNFTLKIRSTKLEDSAMYFCASSDGQGAISSQTQYFGPGTRLLVL.